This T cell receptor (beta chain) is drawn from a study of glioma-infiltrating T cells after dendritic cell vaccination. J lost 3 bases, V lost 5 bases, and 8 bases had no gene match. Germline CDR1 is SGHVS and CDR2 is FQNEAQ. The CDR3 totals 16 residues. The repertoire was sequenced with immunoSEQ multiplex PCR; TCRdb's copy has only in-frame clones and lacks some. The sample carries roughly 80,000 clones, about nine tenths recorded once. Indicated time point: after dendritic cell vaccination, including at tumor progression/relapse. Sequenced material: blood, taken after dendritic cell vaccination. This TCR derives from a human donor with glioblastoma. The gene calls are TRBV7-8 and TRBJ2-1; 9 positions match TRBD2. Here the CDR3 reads CASSPVAGVGYNEQFF. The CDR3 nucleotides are TGTGCCAGCAGCCCCGTAGCGGGAGTAGGCTACAATGAGCAGTTCTTC.